The T cell receptor beta chain under discussion was sequenced for a study of T-cell memory formation after mild COVID-19. Overall study context: TCR clusters were largely donor specific.

MiXCR was run by TCRdb on the 5' RACE reads, yielding one entry per CDR3 protein. The table has more than 450,000 distinct CDR3 sequences, about 20% seen once; the top ten hold around 13%. This clonotype was counted at least ten times. The antigen remains undetermined. There are 14 residues in the CDR3. The V and J ends lost 5 bases and 1 base respectively, with 11 bases between them. Germline V gives CDR1 DFQATT, CDR2 SNEGSKA (reference sequence). The study, taken as a whole, reports: The pre-infection memory compartment contained some responding clones, suggesting cross-reactive memory joined.

The chain carries TRBV20-1 and TRBJ2-2, with D uncertain. This TCR was sampled from an adult woman who had mild COVID-19 (a few samples of this study predate the infection). Cell type and time point are not known. The material sequenced was PBMCs or a T cell subset sorted from them (not recorded which). This CDR3 reads CSAPFGGNTGELFF. The CDR3 nucleotides are TGCAGTGCTCCATTCGGTGGGAACACCGGGGAGCTGTTTTTT.